Reported below is one TCR beta chain. Its antigen is not known. CDR1 and CDR2 (germline): SNHLY, FYNNEI. This CDR3 is built from 14 residues. After removal of 6 bases from V and 5 bases from J, the junction contained 8 bases not matched to a gene. This sample is drawn from a study of cytomegalovirus exposure and HLA in healthy donors. Study observations and caveats: As confirmed in vitro, a few CMV-associated chains were specific for CMV antigens. In an earlier analysis, most TCR beta V segments were productive about 87% or about 30% of the time. An analysis that was carried out later associated 15,000 to 20,000 TCR beta sequences with HLA alleles at 0.05 false discovery rate.

The PCR employed 60 Vbeta primers together with 13 Jbeta primers. Original data processing: The authors later counted tens of millions of unique TCR beta chains, around 9.9 million of them shared. This table comes from immunoSEQ multiplex PCR, and its TCRdb copy is limited to in-frame clones, with some not included. That table gives V, J and clone size, and the DNA gave D and trimming. The table lists 50,000 or so clones, about 76% of them singletons, with 2% to 3% in the top ten. This receptor was identified in a female donor in good health and CMV-seronegative. The sequenced sample was PBMCs. The rearrangement joins TRBV2 to TRBJ2-7, with 9 bases aligning to TRBD2. This CDR3 reads CASRFRAGGDEQYF. The CDR3 nucleotides read TGTGCCAGCAGATTTAGAGCGGGGGGCGACGAGCAGTACTTC.